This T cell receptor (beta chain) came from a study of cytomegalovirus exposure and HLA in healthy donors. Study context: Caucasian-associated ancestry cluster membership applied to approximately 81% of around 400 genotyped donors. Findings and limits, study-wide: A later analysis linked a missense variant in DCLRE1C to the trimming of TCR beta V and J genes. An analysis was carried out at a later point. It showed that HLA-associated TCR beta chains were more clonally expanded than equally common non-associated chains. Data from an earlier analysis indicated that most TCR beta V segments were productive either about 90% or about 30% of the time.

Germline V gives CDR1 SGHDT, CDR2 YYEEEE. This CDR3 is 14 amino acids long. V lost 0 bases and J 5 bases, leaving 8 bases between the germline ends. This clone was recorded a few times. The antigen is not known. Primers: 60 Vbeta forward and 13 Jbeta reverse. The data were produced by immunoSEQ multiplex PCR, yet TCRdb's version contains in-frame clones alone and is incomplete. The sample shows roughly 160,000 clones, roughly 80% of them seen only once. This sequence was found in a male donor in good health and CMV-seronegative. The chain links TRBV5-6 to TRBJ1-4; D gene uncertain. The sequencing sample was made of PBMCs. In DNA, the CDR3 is TGTGCCAGCAGCTTGGCAGGTTTGAATGAAAAACTGTTTTTT. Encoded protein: CASSLAGLNEKLFF. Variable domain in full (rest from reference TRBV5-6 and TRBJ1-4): DAGVTQSPTHLIKTRGQQVTLRCSPKSGHDTVSWYQQALGQGPQFIFQYYEEEERQRGNFPDRFSGHQFPNYSSELNVNALLLGDSALYLCASSLAGLNEKLFFGSGTQLSVL.